The 29 T cell receptor beta chains listed next were all sequenced from one sample in a study of blood T cell repertoires in COVID-19. Sequenced by immunoSEQ multiplex PCR; TCRdb stores in-frame clones only, minus some. Altogether 150,000 to 190,000 clones are present, roughly 84% being singletons, with the ten largest covering more than 7.5%. What was sequenced was peripheral blood. Source of these receptors: a woman aged 50 to 60 with acute or convalescent COVID-19.

This clone showed up just once. The chain carries TRBV7-2 and TRBJ2-7; D remains unclear. Germline-derived CDR1 and CDR2 are SGHTA and FQGNSA. The CDR3 loop spans 14 amino acids. Trimming cost V 4 bases and J 4 bases, with 14 bases left between them. The CDR3, as DNA: TGTGCCAGCAGCTATGCCTGGCGGCAGTACGAGCAGTACTTC. Translated, it gives CASSYAWRQYEQYF.

V gene TRBV6-5 combines with J gene TRBJ2-7; D is uncertain. Trimming stripped 7 bases from V and 3 bases from J, with 16 bases between. Per the germline V gene, CDR1 is MNHEY and CDR2 is SVGAGI. This CDR3 has 14 residues. DNA of the CDR3: TGTGCCAGCAATTTACTGGGCCTTGGCTACGAGCAGTACTTC. Its translation is CASNLLGLGYEQYF.

V gene TRBV5-1 combines with J gene TRBJ2-5, with a possible D match to TRBD1 (5 bases). The CDR3 sequence is 13 residues long. V was shortened by 7 bases and J by 0 bases, with 10 bases between the two germline ends. Germline lookup yields CDR1 SGHRS and CDR2 YFSETQ. The CDR3 sequence: CASGEDNQETQYF. CDR3 DNA sequence: TGCGCCAGCGGAGAGGACAACCAAGAGACCCAGTACTTC.

The V and J genes are TRBV5-4 and TRBJ1-1, with 9 bases that match TRBD1. Germline CDR1 is SGHNT and CDR2 is YYREEE (reference sequence). The J segment lost 11 bases and the V segment lost 3 bases, leaving 5 bases of the junction unmatched. The CDR3 contains 12 residues. CDR3 bases: TGTGCCAGCAGCTGGGGGACAGGGACGGCTTTCTTT. Its translation is CASSWGTGTAFF.

J is TRBJ2-3 and V is TRBV10-3, with 8 bases aligning to TRBD2. The trim removed 4 bases at V and 3 bases at J, leaving 6 bases unmatched. Germline values: CDR1 ENHRY, CDR2 SYGVKD. The CDR3 is 15 amino acids. Here the CDR3 reads CAISGISGATDTQYF. CDR3 in DNA: TGTGCCATCAGTGGTATTAGCGGGGCAACAGATACGCAGTATTTT.

The rearrangement joins TRBV30 to TRBJ1-3; 10 positions match TRBD1. With V trimmed by 5 bases and J by 0 bases, 4 bases remained unmatched. The CDR3 has 15 residues. Germline-derived CDR1 and CDR2 are GTSNPN and SVGIG (reference sequence). The CDR3 loop reads CAWGRTGGSGNTIYF. DNA of the CDR3: TGTGCCTGGGGCCGGACAGGGGGCTCTGGAAACACCATATATTTT.

The gene calls are TRBV5-5 and TRBJ2-5; 9 bases map to TRBD1. This CDR3 contains 15 residues. Per germline, CDR1 SGHKS and CDR2 YYEKEE (reference sequence). Germline trimming cut 4 bases from V and 1 base from J; bases unmatched to any gene: 5. The CDR3 DNA sequence: TGTGCCAGCAGCAAGACAGGGGGGATCCAAGAGACCCAGTACTTC. Translation: CASSKTGGIQETQYF. Full variable domain (remainder filled in from reference TRBV5-5 and TRBJ2-5): DAGVTQSPTHLIKTRGQQVTLRCSPISGHKSVSWYQQVLGQGPQFIFQYYEKEERGRGNFPDRFSARQFPNYSSELNVNALLLGDSALYLCASSKTGGIQETQYFGPGTRLLVL.

The chain employs TRBV18 and TRBJ1-5, with D uncertain. Trimming removed 3 bases at V and 0 bases at J, with 12 bases between. Per germline, CDR1 KGHSH and CDR2 LQKENI. This CDR3 has 16 amino acids. The CDR3 loop is CASSPTVAVSNQPQHF. CDR3 nucleotides: TGTGCCAGCTCACCCACCGTTGCGGTTAGCAATCAGCCCCAGCATTTT.

The chain joins TRBV27 to TRBJ2-7; 7 positions agree with TRBD1. The ends lost 5 bases at V and 3 bases at J; junction bases unmatched: 7. This CDR3 is 14 amino acids long. CDR1 and CDR2 (germline): MNHEY, SMNVEV (reference sequence). CDR3 sequence: CASSADRVYYEQYF. CDR3 DNA sequence: TGTGCCAGCAGTGCAGACAGGGTTTACTACGAGCAGTACTTC.

This chain uses TRBV5-1 with TRBJ2-5; 11 nucleotides agree with TRBD2. CDR3 length: 14 residues. The V gene end was trimmed by 4 bases and the J gene end by 4 bases; junction bases not matched to a gene: 3. Germline V gives CDR1 SGHRS, CDR2 YFSETQ. CDR3 region: CASSVGLAGETQYF. DNA for the CDR3: TGCGCCAGCAGCGTCGGACTAGCGGGAGAGACCCAGTACTTC.

This sequence joins TRBV12-3 or TRBV12-4 and TRBJ2-3; D gene unclear. The V end lost 3 bases, the J end lost 7 bases, and 5 bases lay between the germline ends. The CDR3 spans 11 residues. The CDR3, as DNA: TGTGCCAGCAGTTTTCAGAATACGCAGTATTTT. This codes for CASSFQNTQYF.

The CDR3 nucleotides read TGTGCCAGCTCGCCAGGGACAGCTAAACTTTACGAGCAGTACTTC. Translated, it gives CASSPGTAKLYEQYF. The V call is TRBV18, the J call TRBJ2-7; 7 nucleotides align to TRBD1. Unmatched junction bases numbered 12, after V lost 6 bases and J lost 4 bases. In germline, CDR1 is KGHSH, CDR2 LQKENI. The CDR3 is 15 residues long.

This sequence joins TRBV3-1 (or the pseudogene TRBV3-2) and TRBJ2-1; TRBD2 might be the D (6 bases). V was shortened by 0 bases and J by 4 bases, with 7 bases between the two germline ends. The germline CDR1 and CDR2 sequences are LGHDT and YNNKEL (reference sequence). The CDR3 loop spans 14 amino acids. The CDR3 DNA follows: TGTGCCAGCAGCCAAGAAGGGACTTACAATGAGCAGTTCTTC. The encoded protein is CASSQEGTYNEQFF.

This clone was counted a single time. V usage is TRBV19 and J usage is TRBJ2-3; D not certain. V lost 5 bases and J 2 bases, leaving 8 bases between the germline ends. Germline CDR1 reads LNHDA; CDR2 reads SQIVND (reference sequence). The length of the CDR3 is 13 residues. CDR3 amino acids: CASSPPDTDTQYF. CDR3 bases: TGTGCCAGTAGTCCCCCAGACACAGATACGCAGTATTTT.

This chain connects TRBV12-3 or TRBV12-4 to TRBJ2-7, with D perhaps TRBD1 (6 bases). There are 13 residues in the CDR3. V dropped 3 bases and J dropped 3 bases, with 9 bases sitting between them. CDR3 amino acids: CASSLTGNYEQYF. CDR3 coding DNA: TGTGCCAGCAGTTTGACAGGAAACTACGAGCAGTACTTC.

The chain employs TRBV5-5 and TRBJ1-1; 8 bases match TRBD1. V trimming: 3 bases; J trimming: 1 base; junction bases outside the gene matches: 5. The CDR3 extends over 15 amino acids. CDR1 is SGHKS and CDR2 is YYEKEE in the germline V gene (reference sequence). The DNA for the CDR3 is TGTGCCAGCAGCTGGGGACAGGTGGAGAACACTGAAGCTTTCTTT. Its translation: CASSWGQVENTEAFF.

The rearrangement links TRBV2 to TRBJ2-2; 9 nucleotides agree with TRBD2. V trimming: 5 bases; J trimming: 6 bases; junction bases outside the gene matches: 4. Looked up from germline, CDR1 is SNHLY and CDR2 is FYNNEI. The CDR3 consists of 14 residues. As DNA, the CDR3 is TGTGCCAGCAGTCCGGGACTAGCAGCCGGGGAGCTGTTTTTT. Protein sequence: CASSPGLAAGELFF.

The CDR3 sequence is CASSAHAGGSSYNEQFF. The CDR3 region has the DNA TGTGCCAGTAGTGCCCACGCGGGAGGGAGCTCCTACAATGAGCAGTTCTTC. The chain combines TRBV19 with TRBJ2-1, with 9 bases that match TRBD2. From germline, CDR1 is LNHDA and CDR2 SQIVND (reference sequence). Unmatched junction bases numbered 8, after V lost 5 bases and J lost 0 bases. The CDR3 is made up of 17 amino acids.

The chain links TRBV28 to TRBJ2-3; 9 positions agree with TRBD2. Trimming at V came to 3 bases and at J to 5 bases, leaving 12 bases not matched to a gene. CDR3 length: 17 residues. Germline V gives CDR1 MDHEN, CDR2 SYDVKM. CDR3 nucleotides: TGTGCCAGCAGTTTTCGTGGTAGCGGGAGAGTAATAGATACGCAGTATTTT. Translating it yields CASSFRGSGRVIDTQYF.

This clone was picked up many times. This chain connects TRBV23-1 to TRBJ2-7; 7 bases agree with TRBD1. TRBV23-1 is an ORF, and what it does is uncertain. The CDR3 has 14 residues. The trim removed 0 bases at V and 1 base at J, leaving 0 bases unmatched. The chain's CDR3 is CASSQSTGSYEQYF. The CDR3 coding sequence is TGCGCCAGCAGTCAATCGACAGGGTCCTACGAGCAGTACTTC.

The chain has TRBV6-5 and TRBJ1-1; D gene ambiguous. Germline V gene lookup returns CDR1 MNHEY and CDR2 SVGAGI. Trimming pared 5 bases from V and 3 bases from J, leaving 16 bases between. This CDR3 has 15 amino acids. The DNA for the CDR3 is TGTGCCAGCAGTCCTAAACAGCCGTCGGACACTGAAGCTTTCTTT. This translates into CASSPKQPSDTEAFF.

The V gene is TRBV24-1, the J gene TRBJ2-5; D is perhaps TRBD2 (6 bases). The V gene lost 6 bases and the J gene lost 7 bases, with 14 bases spanning the gap. The CDR3 consists of 13 residues. In germline, CDR1 is KGHDR, CDR2 SFDVKD. The DNA for the CDR3 is TGTGCCACCAGTAATCCGGGAGTTGGGACCCAGTACTTC. It translates to CATSNPGVGTQYF.

The CDR3 coding sequence is TGTGCCAGCTCGTACGAGTCCTATGGCTACACCTTC. It codes for CASSYESYGYTF. The chain combines TRBV6-5 with TRBJ1-2; D unresolved. V lost 8 bases to trimming and J lost 4 bases, with 11 bases between them. CDR3 length: 12 residues. The V gene's germline CDR1 is MNHEY and CDR2 SVGAGI.

V is TRBV18 and J is TRBJ2-2; 11 nucleotides align to TRBD2. The V and J ends lost 3 bases and 3 bases, in that order; junction bases with no gene match: 6. The CDR3 length is 17 residues. The V gene's germline CDR1 is KGHSH and CDR2 LQKENI. The CDR3 here is CASSPTLGLADTGELFF. Here the CDR3 DNA reads TGTGCCAGCTCACCCACATTGGGACTAGCGGACACCGGGGAGCTGTTTTTT.

The chain uses TRBV5-6 and TRBJ2-1, with TRBD2 matching over 7 bases. There are 16 residues in the CDR3. Trimming took 4 bases from V and 2 from J; bases not matched to a gene: 9. Germline CDR1 SGHDT, CDR2 YYEEEE. The CDR3 nucleotides are TGTGCCAGCAGCCCAGGGCGGGAGCGACCCTACAATGAGCAGTTCTTC. Translating it yields CASSPGRERPYNEQFF.

The V gene is TRBV7-2, the J gene TRBJ2-5, with 11 bases identical to TRBD2. CDR1 is SGHTA, CDR2 FQGNSA, per germline. The CDR3 runs 16 residues. The J segment lost 5 bases and the V segment lost 5 bases, leaving 10 bases of the junction unmatched. Here the CDR3 DNA reads TGTGCCAGCAGCGAGGGACTAGCGGTCCCGGCGGAGACCCAGTACTTC. Its protein product is CASSEGLAVPAETQYF.

The V gene is TRBV4-1, the J gene TRBJ2-5; a weak D match, TRBD2 (6 bases). The CDR3 is 16 amino acids. Germline V gene data show CDR1 as MGHRA and CDR2 as YSYEKL. V gave up 4 bases and J gave up 4 bases, with 19 bases separating them. Here the CDR3 DNA reads TGCGCCAGCAGCCGGCGTCCAGAGGGAGGCCGAGAGACCCAGTACTTC. Translation gives CASSRRPEGGRETQYF.

In its sample, this clone was seen a few times. This chain joins TRBV7-2 and TRBJ2-7; 7 bases are shared with TRBD1. The CDR3 covers 13 residues. After removal of 10 bases from V and 0 bases from J, the junction contained 6 bases not matched to a gene. Germline loops: CDR1 SGHTA, CDR2 FQGNSA. This CDR3 reads CATRQGVSYEQYF. The CDR3 DNA reads as TGTGCCACCCGACAGGGAGTCTCCTACGAGCAGTACTTC.

The V call is TRBV6-5, the J call TRBJ1-6; tentatively, D is TRBD1 (5 bases). The germline V gene has CDR1 MNHEY and CDR2 SVGAGI. The CDR3 length is 15 residues. V lost 8 bases and J 2 bases, leaving 13 bases between the germline ends. The CDR3 region is CASGTGTPYNSPLHF. The CDR3 DNA sequence: TGTGCCAGCGGCACAGGTACCCCCTATAATTCACCCCTCCACTTT.